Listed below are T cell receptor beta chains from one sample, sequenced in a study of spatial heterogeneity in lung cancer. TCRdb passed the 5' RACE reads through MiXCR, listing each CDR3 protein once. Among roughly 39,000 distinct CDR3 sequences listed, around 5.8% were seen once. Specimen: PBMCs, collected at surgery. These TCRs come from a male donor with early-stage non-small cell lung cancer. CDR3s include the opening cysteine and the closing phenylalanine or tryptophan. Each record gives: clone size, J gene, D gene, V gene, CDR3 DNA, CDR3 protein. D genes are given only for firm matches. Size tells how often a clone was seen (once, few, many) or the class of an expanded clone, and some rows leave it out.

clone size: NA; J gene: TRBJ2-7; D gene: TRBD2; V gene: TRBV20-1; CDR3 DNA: TGCAGTGCTAGTCGGCGGGGGGGCGTCTACGAGCAGTACTTC; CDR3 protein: CSASRRGGVYEQYF
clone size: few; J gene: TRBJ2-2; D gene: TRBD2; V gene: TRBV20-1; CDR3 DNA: TGCAGTGCTAGAGCCCCCCGGGGCCGGGGGGCCGGGGAGCTGTTTTTT; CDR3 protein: CSARAPRGRGAGELFF
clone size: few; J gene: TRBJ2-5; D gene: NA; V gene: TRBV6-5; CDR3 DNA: TGTGCCAGCAGTTACTCGGAGGGAATTGGAGCAGAGACCCAGTACTTC; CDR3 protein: CASSYSEGIGAETQYF
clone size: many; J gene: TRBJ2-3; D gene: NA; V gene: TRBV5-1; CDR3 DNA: TGCGCCAGCAGCTTTAGGGGCTCAGATACGCAGTATTTT; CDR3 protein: CASSFRGSDTQYF
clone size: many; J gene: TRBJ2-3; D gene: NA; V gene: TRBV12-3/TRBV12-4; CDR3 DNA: TGTGCCAGCAACTCCCTCGGCGGCACAGATACGCAGTATTTT; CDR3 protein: CASNSLGGTDTQYF
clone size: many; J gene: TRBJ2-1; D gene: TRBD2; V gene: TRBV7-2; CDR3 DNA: TGTGCCAGCAGCCTACTAGCGGGCCGCGGAAATGAGCAGTTCTTC; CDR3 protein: CASSLLAGRGNEQFF
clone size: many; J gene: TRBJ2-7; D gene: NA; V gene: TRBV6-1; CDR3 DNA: TGTGCCAGCAGTGAAGTGCTATCGGCAGGGATGTCCTACGAGCAGTACTTC; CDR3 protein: CASSEVLSAGMSYEQYF
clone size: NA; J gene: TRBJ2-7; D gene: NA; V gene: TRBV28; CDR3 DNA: TGTGCCAGCAGTTCGGGTCTGGGAGAGCAGTACTTC; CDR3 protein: CASSSGLGEQYF
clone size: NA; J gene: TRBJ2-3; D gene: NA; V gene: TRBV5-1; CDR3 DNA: TGCGCCAGCAGTCTGTCTGAAGATACGCAGTATTTT; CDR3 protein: CASSLSEDTQYF
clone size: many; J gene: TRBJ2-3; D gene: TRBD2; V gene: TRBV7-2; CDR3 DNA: TGTGCCAGCAGCTTTAGCGGGGGCGACACAGATACGCAGTATTTT; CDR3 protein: CASSFSGGDTDTQYF
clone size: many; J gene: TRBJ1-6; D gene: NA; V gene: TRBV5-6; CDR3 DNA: TGTGCCAGCACCGAGCAGGGCGGTGGACTTTCACCCCTCCACTTT; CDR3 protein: CASTEQGGGLSPLHF
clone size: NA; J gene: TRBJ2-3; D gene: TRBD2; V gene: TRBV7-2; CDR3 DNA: TGTGCCAGCAGCTTCCTCCCTGCGACTAGCGGGGCAAGGGATACGCAGTATTTT; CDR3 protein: CASSFLPATSGARDTQYF
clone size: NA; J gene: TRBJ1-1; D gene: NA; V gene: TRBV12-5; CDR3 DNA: TGTGCTAGTGCTGGTCTGAACACTGAAGCTTTCTTT; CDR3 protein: CASAGLNTEAFF
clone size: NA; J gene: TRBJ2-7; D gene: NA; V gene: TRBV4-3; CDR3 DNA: TGCGCCAGCAGCCAAGCACCCAGGGGCGACTACGAGCAGTACTTC; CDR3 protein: CASSQAPRGDYEQYF
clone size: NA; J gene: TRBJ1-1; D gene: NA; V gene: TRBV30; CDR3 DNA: TGTGCCTGGAGTGAGCTAACCAAGGCTTTCTTT; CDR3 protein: CAWSELTKAFF
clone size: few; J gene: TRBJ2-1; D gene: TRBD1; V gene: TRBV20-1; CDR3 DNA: TGCAGTGCTAGTACGGACAGGGGGCGAGGGGTATTTCCCTTC; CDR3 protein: CSASTDRGRGVFPF
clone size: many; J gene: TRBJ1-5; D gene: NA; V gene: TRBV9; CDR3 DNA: TGTGCCAGCAGCTCCCTCAGATCCCCTAGCAATCAGCCCCAGCATTTT; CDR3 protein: CASSSLRSPSNQPQHF